These T cell receptor beta chains were read from a single sample in a study of shared clonotypes between healthy human individuals. Data came from immunoSEQ multiplex PCR; TCRdb stores just in-frame clones and leaves some out. The sample lists approximately 710,000 clones, roughly 88% seen once, with about a third in the top ten. The specimen was memory CD8+ T cells from PBMCs. Receptors were obtained from a man younger than 35 in good health. Some clones in this sample may be carry-over from other donors' samples. Each CDR3 is given with its conserved first and last residue. Fields, in order: V gene, J gene, D gene, clone size, CDR3 protein, CDR3 DNA. The D gene is left open where the match is weak. Expanded clones get a size class; other rows say once, few or many, or leave the size out.

TRBV4-1	TRBJ2-7	.	.	CASSQLRGAGEQYF	TGCGCCAGCAGCCAGCTGCGGGGCGCGGGTGAGCAGTACTTC
TRBV15	TRBJ2-7	TRBD1	.	CATSRDQGANEQYF	TGTGCCACCAGCAGAGATCAGGGGGCCAACGAGCAGTACTTC
TRBV4-1	TRBJ2-7	.	.	CASSQDRTGAGSYEQYF	TGCGCCAGCAGCCAAGATCGAACGGGGGCAGGGAGCTACGAGCAGTACTTC
TRBV19	TRBJ1-2	.	.	CASSIAGGTATF	TGTGCCAGTAGTATAGCGGGAGGGACCGCCACCTTC
TRBV4-1	TRBJ1-5	TRBD1	.	CASSQEDRVGSNQPQHF	TGCGCCAGCAGCCAAGAAGACAGGGTAGGAAGCAATCAGCCCCAGCATTTT
TRBV5-1	TRBJ2-5	TRBD1	.	CASSWTGGDETQYF	TGCGCCAGCAGCTGGACAGGGGGCGATGAGACCCAGTACTTC
TRBV4-2	TRBJ2-5	TRBD1	.	CASSLYRGQETQYF	TGTGCCAGCAGCCTTTACAGGGGACAAGAGACCCAGTACTTC
TRBV7-6	TRBJ2-7	TRBD2	.	CASSLGTSGGGEQYF	TGTGCCAGCAGCTTAGGGACTAGCGGGGGGGGCGAGCAGTACTTC
TRBV7-3	TRBJ2-5	TRBD1	.	CASSQIPGGQETQYF	TGTGCCAGCAGCCAAATCCCAGGGGGTCAAGAGACCCAGTACTTC
TRBV5-5	TRBJ2-7	TRBD2	.	CASSYGLAGVGEQYF	TGTGCCAGCAGCTACGGACTAGCGGGAGTTGGCGAGCAGTACTTC
TRBV20-1	TRBJ2-1	TRBD1	.	CSVDRYNEQFF	TGCAGTGTGGACAGGTACAATGAGCAGTTCTTC
TRBV19	TRBJ2-7	TRBD2	.	CASSIFMAGAYEQYF	TGTGCCAGTAGTATTTTCATGGCGGGAGCCTACGAGCAGTACTTC
TRBV19	TRBJ1-1	.	.	CASSWWASARDTEAFF	TGTGCCAGTAGCTGGTGGGCTTCCGCTCGGGACACTGAAGCTTTCTTT
TRBV5-6	TRBJ1-1	TRBD1	.	CASSGQGANTEAFF	TGTGCCAGCAGTGGACAGGGGGCGAACACTGAAGCTTTCTTT
TRBV19	TRBJ2-1	.	.	CASSIGEVVNEQFF	TGTGCCAGTAGTATAGGGGAAGTAGTCAATGAGCAGTTCTTC
TRBV27	TRBJ2-1	TRBD1	.	CASSLSPGTGLNNEQFF	TGTGCCAGCAGTTTATCGCCTGGGACAGGACTAAACAATGAGCAGTTCTTC
TRBV7-2	TRBJ2-1	.	once	CASSLSGTLYNEQFF	TGTGCCAGCAGCTTGTCCGGGACCCTTTACAATGAGCAGTTCTTC
TRBV9	TRBJ1-2	.	once	CASSNAGRDTDNYGYTF	TGTGCCAGCAGCAACGCGGGGCGGGACACTGATAACTATGGCTACACCTTC
TRBV7-9	TRBJ1-1	.	.	CASTLNTEAFF	TGTGCCAGCACCCTAAACACTGAAGCTTTCTTT
TRBV4-1	TRBJ2-5	.	.	CASSPRLGQETQYF	TGCGCCAGCAGCCCCCGACTAGGACAAGAGACCCAGTACTTC
TRBV27	TRBJ2-1	.	.	CASSSGSSYNEQFF	TGTGCCAGCAGTAGCGGCAGCTCCTACAATGAGCAGTTCTTC
TRBV27	TRBJ1-3	.	.	CASSLSRYNSGNTIYF	TGTGCCAGCAGTTTATCACGATACAACTCTGGAAACACCATATATTTT
TRBV4-1	TRBJ2-7	TRBD1	.	CASSQSPGTGYEQYF	TGCGCCAGCAGCCAAAGCCCCGGGACAGGCTACGAGCAGTACTTC
TRBV5-6	TRBJ2-2	.	.	CASSLLRIHGELFF	TGTGCCAGCAGCTTGTTGAGGATACACGGGGAGCTGTTTTTT
TRBV27	TRBJ1-4	TRBD1	.	CASTDRGLHNEKLFF	TGTGCCAGCACCGACAGGGGCCTACATAATGAAAAACTGTTTTTT
TRBV27	TRBJ2-1	TRBD2	.	CASSLVVAGYNEQFF	TGTGCCAGCAGTTTAGTGGTAGCGGGGTACAATGAGCAGTTCTTC
TRBV4-1	TRBJ2-5	.	.	CASSQVQPSGTQYF	TGCGCCAGCAGCCAAGTTCAGCCCTCTGGGACCCAGTACTTC
TRBV2	TRBJ1-4	.	.	CASSPPQTATNEKLFF	TGTGCCAGCAGTCCCCCCCAGACAGCAACTAATGAAAAACTGTTTTTT
TRBV6-1	TRBJ1-4	.	.	CASSEFGATNEKLFF	TGTGCCAGCAGTGAATTTGGGGCAACTAATGAAAAACTGTTTTTT
TRBV7-3	TRBJ2-7	TRBD2	.	CASSLLAGVDEQYF	TGTGCCAGCAGCTTACTAGCGGGAGTGGACGAGCAGTACTTC
TRBV7-9	TRBJ2-5	.	.	CASSLLPFPRETGETQYF	TGTGCCAGCAGCCTATTACCATTTCCGCGGGAAACGGGAGAGACCCAGTACTTC
TRBV28	TRBJ1-5	.	.	CASSLEGRGWEPQHF	TGTGCCAGCAGTTTAGAGGGCAGGGGCTGGGAGCCCCAGCATTTT
TRBV6-5	TRBJ2-1	TRBD2	.	CASSPERGIYNEQFF	TGTGCCAGCAGTCCCGAGCGGGGAATCTACAATGAGCAGTTCTTC
TRBV9	TRBJ2-7	TRBD2	.	CASSQGASGNYEQYF	TGTGCCAGCAGCCAGGGCGCTAGCGGGAACTACGAGCAGTACTTC
TRBV19	TRBJ2-7	.	once	CASSLTTRAAEQYF	TGTGCCAGTAGTTTAACCACCCGGGCCGCCGAGCAGTACTTC
TRBV2	TRBJ2-1	.	.	CASTLGRGGGGYNEQFF	TGTGCCAGCACCCTCGGTCGCGGGGGAGGGGGTTACAATGAGCAGTTCTTC
TRBV27	TRBJ2-6	.	.	CASGGAGANVLTF	TGTGCCAGCGGCGGGGCTGGGGCCAACGTCCTGACTTTC
TRBV30	TRBJ1-5	TRBD1	.	CAWSYGQGGNQPQHF	TGTGCCTGGAGTTACGGACAGGGCGGCAATCAGCCCCAGCATTTT
TRBV11-2	TRBJ2-3	TRBD2	.	CASSSISGRSTDTQYF	TGTGCCAGCAGCTCAATTAGCGGGAGAAGTACAGATACGCAGTATTTT
TRBV15	TRBJ2-1	.	.	CATRLTGLHEQFF	TGTGCCACCCGACTCACAGGGTTGCACGAGCAGTTCTTC
TRBV28	TRBJ2-6	.	.	CASSARASGANVLTF	TGTGCCAGCAGTGCCCGGGCCTCTGGGGCCAACGTCCTGACTTTC
TRBV4-3	TRBJ2-2	TRBD2	.	CASRGPIAGTPNTGELFF	TGCGCCAGCAGGGGACCAATAGCGGGAACCCCGAACACCGGGGAGCTGTTTTTT